Listed below are T cell receptor beta chains from one sample, sequenced in a study of T cells in localized non-small cell lung cancer. Only in-frame clones appear in the TCRdb table, and some are missing; sequencing was by immunoSEQ multiplex PCR. The sample has some 6,700 clones; around 16% are singletons. Sequences were derived from normal lung tissue next to the tumor, sampled before any cancer treatment. Every receptor here comes from a male donor aged 60 or over with stage II squamous cell lung carcinoma. CDR3s leave out the opening cysteine and the closing phenylalanine or tryptophan. The D gene is left open where the match is weak.

v_gene	len	d_gene	j_gene	CDR3aa
TRBV28	13	TRBD1	TRBJ2-5	ASGPPDRAVETQY
TRBV25-1	10	-	TRBJ1-3	ASSQGRNTIY
TRBV18	12	TRBD1	TRBJ1-5	ASSTGGPDQPQH
TRBV11-3	13	-	TRBJ2-7	ASSSNKERPYEQY
TRBV14	11	-	TRBJ2-5	ASSHGIQETQY
TRBV6-8	14	TRBD1	TRBJ2-1	ASSSDWDRVYNEQF
TRBV9	16	TRBD1	TRBJ2-7	ASSVERGRRSYSVEQY
TRBV11-3	13	-	TRBJ2-7	ASSQNAGSSYEQY
TRBV9	12	-	TRBJ2-7	ASSPKGGFFEQY
TRBV9	13	-	TRBJ1-2	ASSVNLGLRYGYT
TRBV12-5	10	-	TRBJ1-6	ASGEGNSPLH
TRBV15	13	-	TRBJ2-7	ATSRGGWNSYEQY
TRBV2	13	TRBD1	TRBJ2-7	ASSAAGTGAHEQY
TRBV29-1	13	-	TRBJ2-5	SARRTGTIQETQY
TRBV28	14	TRBD2	TRBJ2-7	ASSSRTSGTVYEQY
TRBV9	17	TRBD2	TRBJ2-2	ASSRGPLGGGADTGELF
TRBV7-5	13	-	TRBJ1-4	ASSLAGTVNEKLF
TRBV30	13	TRBD1	TRBJ1-2	AWSEPGTGGYGYT
TRBV28	13	-	TRBJ1-5	ASRPDTPGNQPQH
TRBV11-3	15	TRBD1	TRBJ2-1	ASSPFGQGSTYNEQF
TRBV4-1	13	TRBD1	TRBJ2-1	ASSQDWTGGNEQF
TRBV11-3	12	-	TRBJ2-1	ASSFSGAYNEQF
TRBV11-3	12	-	TRBJ1-1	ASSLQSGPTEAF
TRBV28	12	-	TRBJ1-1	ASSLFGAFTEAF
TRBV11-3	15	-	TRBJ1-1	ASSLVTGSPLNTEAF
TRBV18	13	-	TRBJ2-6	ASSLGSAGANVLT
TRBV11-3	12	-	TRBJ1-1	ASSREGYGTEAF
TRBV6-8	11	TRBD1	TRBJ1-1	ASSLGGWGEAF
TRBV9	10	-	TRBJ2-6	ASRSAANVLT
TRBV9	13	TRBD1	TRBJ1-2	ASSGGTATNYGYT
TRBV6-8	13	-	TRBJ1-1	ASSYSDLLRTEAF
TRBV19	12	TRBD1	TRBJ1-5	ASTGQGRDQPQH
TRBV9	11	-	TRBJ2-7	ASSVLRPYEQY
TRBV11-3	13	TRBD2	TRBJ2-1	ASSSSGDAYNEQF
TRBV5-1	14	-	TRBJ2-7	ASSLADHPGGYEQY
TRBV7-2	11	-	TRBJ2-5	ASSFGGKVTQY
TRBV6-8	14	-	TRBJ1-1	ASSFGDISRGTEAF
TRBV11-3	12	TRBD1	TRBJ2-5	ASSRWDSKETQY
TRBV11-3	15	TRBD2	TRBJ2-3	ASSLGAGGSFTDTQY
TRBV19	10	-	TRBJ2-2	ASTLRTGELF
TRBV12-5	12	-	TRBJ2-2	ASGLQGLTGELF
TRBV19	12	-	TRBJ2-2	ASSTTAYTGELF
TRBV11-3	12	-	TRBJ1-1	ASSAQGMNTEAF